One TCR beta chain is described in this entry. The assay was immunoSEQ multiplex PCR, and TCRdb's table has in-frame clones only and misses some. The sample consists of about 300,000 clones, under 90% of them appearing once. These data belong to a study of blood T cell repertoires in COVID-19. The V and J ends lost 5 bases and 2 bases, in that order; junction bases with no gene match: 3. The germline V gene has CDR1 SGHNT and CDR2 YYREEE (reference sequence). The CDR3 is 14 amino acids. Researchers sorted participants into cohorts using their self-reported clinical history. The sample was PBMCs or T cells enriched from blood (not recorded which). J is TRBJ2-7 and V is TRBV5-4; 11 bases align to TRBD1. The receptor's source is a woman aged 18 to 35 who had recovered from COVID-19. CDR3 DNA sequence: TGTGCCAGCAGTGGGACAGGGGGAACCTACGAGCAGTACTTC. Its translation is CASSGTGGTYEQYF.